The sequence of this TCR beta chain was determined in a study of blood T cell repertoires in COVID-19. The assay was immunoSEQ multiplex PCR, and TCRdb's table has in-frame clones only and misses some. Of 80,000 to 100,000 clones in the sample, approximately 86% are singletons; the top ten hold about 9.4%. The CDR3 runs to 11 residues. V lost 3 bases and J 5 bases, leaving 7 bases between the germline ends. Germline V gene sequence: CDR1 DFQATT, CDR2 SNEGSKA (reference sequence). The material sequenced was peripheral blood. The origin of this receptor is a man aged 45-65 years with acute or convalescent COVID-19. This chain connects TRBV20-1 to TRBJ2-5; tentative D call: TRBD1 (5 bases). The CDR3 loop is CSARTAETQYF. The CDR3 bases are TGCAGTGCTAGGACAGCGGAGACCCAGTACTTC.